The T cell receptor beta chain under discussion was sequenced for a study of CD8 T cells in Susac syndrome. Peripheral blood CD8+ and CD4+ T cells were profiled by TCR beta sequencing. The CD8+ and CD4+ T cells were isolated magnetically using a negative isolation approach, whereas the TEMRA cells were enriched by FACS. Random hexamers primed reverse transcription of about 0.45 to 1 ug RNA. Amplification of the TCR beta CDR3 was carried out by immunoSEQ multiplex PCR, which spanned a total of 54 Vbeta and 13 Jbeta segments. TCRdb independently ran MiXCR on the immunoSEQ multiplex PCR reads; one entry per CDR3 protein. The table shows over 350,000 distinct CDR3 sequences, with more than 80% occurring only once. Germline CDR1 is SGHVS and CDR2 is FQNEAQ. V dropped 5 bases and J dropped 4; count of bases not matched to a gene: 15. This CDR3 comprises 18 residues.

The receptor was derived from a human donor with multiple sclerosis. The sequencing sample was made of CD8+ T cells from PBMCs. The chain joins TRBV7-8 to TRBJ1-3, with 9 bases matching TRBD1. Here the CDR3 DNA reads TGTGCCAGCAGCGTATTACCGGGACAGGGTCGTCCCGGAAACACCATATATTTT. It specifies CASSVLPGQGRPGNTIYF.